These 14 T cell receptor beta chains were all obtained from the same sample, sequenced in a study of PD-1 blockade in mismatch repair-deficient tumors. Some clones are missing from TCRdb's copy, which holds only in-frame ones; the method was immunoSEQ multiplex PCR. The sample lists 100,000 or so clones; about four fifths were seen once. The specimen comprised peripheral blood, sampled less than 37 weeks after starting pembrolizumab. These TCRs come from an adult with mismatch repair-deficient cancer.

The chain carries TRBV5-1 and TRBJ2-7, with TRBD2 as a possible D gene (5 bases). The germline gives CDR1 SGHRS, CDR2 YFSETQ. V was shortened by 1 base and J by 7 bases, with 18 bases between the two germline ends. The CDR3 loop spans 15 amino acids. The CDR3 DNA is TGCGCCAGCAGCTTGATCTTAGGACTTTCCTTTGAGCAGTACTTC. Translated, it gives CASSLILGLSFEQYF.

The chain employs TRBV19 and TRBJ2-7; 11 bases align to TRBD1. Germline V gene sequence: CDR1 LNHDA, CDR2 SQIVND (reference sequence). Trimming removed 5 bases from V and 1 base from J; junction bases left unmatched: 4. The CDR3 covers 15 residues. This CDR3 reads CASSYRDRGSYEQYF. The DNA for the CDR3 is TGTGCCAGTAGTTACCGGGACAGGGGGTCCTACGAGCAGTACTTC. Filled out from reference TRBV19 and TRBJ2-7, the complete variable domain reads DGGITQSPKYLFRKEGQNVTLSCEQNLNHDAMYWYRQDPGQGLRLIYYSQIVNDFQKGDIAEGYSVSREKKESFPLTVTSAQKNPTAFYLCASSYRDRGSYEQYFGPGTRLTVT.

V gene TRBV5-6 combines with J gene TRBJ2-7; D remains ambiguous. This CDR3 spans 13 amino acids. Trimming removed 3 bases at V and 5 bases at J, with 12 bases between. Germline V CDR1 and CDR2: SGHDT, YYEEEE. The CDR3 protein is CASSYDRSHEQYF. The CDR3 coding sequence is TGTGCCAGCAGCTACGACCGGAGCCACGAGCAGTACTTC.

This clone appeared once. The chain combines TRBV29-1 with TRBJ1-1; 7 positions match TRBD1. Germline CDR1 reads SQVTM; CDR2 reads ANQGSEA. CDR3 size: 13 residues. V shed 6 bases, J shed 1 base, and the junction held 5 bases outside the gene matches. CDR3 in amino acids: CSVRQGRNTEAFF. CDR3 DNA: TGCAGCGTCAGACAGGGTCGGAACACTGAAGCTTTCTTT.

V and J are TRBV5-1 and TRBJ1-4; 7 bases line up with TRBD1. The ends lost 7 bases at V and 2 bases at J; junction bases unmatched: 5. The CDR3 sequence is 14 residues long. Germline V gene lookup returns CDR1 SGHRS and CDR2 YFSETQ. In DNA form, the CDR3 reads TGCGCCAGCTCCCTAGGGGGCACTAATGAAAAACTGTTTTTT. It yields the protein CASSLGGTNEKLFF.

As DNA, the CDR3 is TGTGCTAGTGGTTTGGTATTCTCCTATGGCTACACCTTC. It yields the protein CASGLVFSYGYTF. This sequence joins TRBV12-5 and TRBJ1-2; D unclear. Germline assignment: CDR1 LGHNT and CDR2 FRNRAP. Trimming took off 0 bases at V and 4 bases at J, with 6 bases between the two ends. The CDR3 has 13 residues.

The chain recombines TRBV9 with TRBJ1-1; 8 bases agree with TRBD1. The CDR3 is made up of 15 amino acids. Germline V gene sequence: CDR1 SGDLS, CDR2 YYNGEE. Germline trimming cut 4 bases from V and 1 base from J; bases unmatched to any gene: 6. The CDR3 loop is CASSTYGTGNTEAFF. CDR3 DNA sequence: TGTGCCAGCAGCACTTACGGGACAGGGAACACTGAAGCTTTCTTT.

The J gene is TRBJ1-3, the V gene TRBV11-2; no definite D call. Deletions cut 1 base from V and 0 bases from J, with 7 bases between. The CDR3 runs to 15 residues. CDR1 SGHAT and CDR2 FQNNGV come from the germline V gene. The CDR3 loop is CASSLATISGNTIYF. DNA for the CDR3: TGTGCCAGCAGCTTAGCCACCATCTCTGGAAACACCATATATTTT.

The CDR3 sequence: CASSDRGSEKLFF. In nucleotides, the CDR3 is TGCGCCAGCAGTGACAGGGGGAGTGAAAAACTGTTTTTT. The chain carries TRBV10-2 and TRBJ1-4, with TRBD1 identical over 7 bases. Germline V gives CDR1 WSHSY, CDR2 SAAADI. Trimming removed 3 bases from V and 7 bases from J; junction bases left unmatched: 2. The CDR3 consists of 13 residues.

This clone was recorded once. A read error may produce the germline difference seen at one junction end. This specimen includes other DNA sequences encoding the same CDR3. The chain has TRBV13 and TRBJ2-2; D possibly matches TRBD1 or TRBD2 (6 bases each). This CDR3 spans 16 amino acids. CDR1 PRHDT and CDR2 FYEKMQ come from the germline V gene (reference sequence). This CDR3 is CASSLGLQGTGGELFF. The CDR3 region has the DNA TGTGCCAGCAGCTTAGGCCTCCAGGGGACGGGCGGGGAGCTGTTCTTT.

The chain combines TRBV5-4 with TRBJ1-1; D call uncertain. The CDR3 extends over 12 amino acids. V gave up 3 bases and J gave up 8 bases, with 11 bases separating them. Germline V gives CDR1 SGHNT, CDR2 YYREEE (reference sequence). The CDR3 spells CASSWLAGEAFF. The CDR3 DNA reads TGTGCCAGCAGCTGGTTAGCGGGGGAAGCTTTCTTT.

The gene calls are TRBV5-1 and TRBJ2-7; 9 nucleotides line up with TRBD2. The CDR3 runs 17 residues. V lost 3 bases to trimming and J lost 6 bases; unmatched junction nucleotides: 16. Germline V CDR1 and CDR2: SGHRS, YFSETQ. In nucleotides, the CDR3 is TGCGCCAGCAGCTCCACGATTAGCGGGAGAAGTGGGACCGAGCAGTACTTC. Translation: CASSSTISGRSGTEQYF.

The gene calls are TRBV18 and TRBJ2-5; D is ambiguous. Germline lookup yields CDR1 KGHSH and CDR2 LQKENI. Deletions cut 7 bases from V and 4 bases from J, with 10 bases between. This CDR3 contains 12 residues. For the CDR3, the DNA is TGTGCCAGCTTCGACCCCCCAGAGACCCAGTACTTC. This gives the protein CASFDPPETQYF.

This clone was detected only a few times. The chain has TRBV7-3 and TRBJ2-7; D is ambiguous. The CDR3 contains 14 residues. V was clipped by 5 bases and J by 1 base, with 12 bases between them. Germline V CDR1 and CDR2: SGHTA, FQGTGA. The CDR3 region is CASSVDISSYEQYF. In DNA, the CDR3 is TGTGCCAGCAGCGTCGACATCTCATCCTACGAGCAGTACTTC.